This paragraph reports one TCR beta chain. The sample comes from a study of T cell changes during pregnancy in multiple sclerosis. Germline V gene sequence: CDR1 MNHEY, CDR2 SMNVEV (reference sequence). V was shortened by 3 bases and J by 3 bases, with 20 bases between the two germline ends. This CDR3 region has 17 residues. The protocol was immunoSEQ multiplex PCR, while the TCRdb copy is restricted to in-frame clones and leaves out a portion. This sample has 40,000 to 60,000 clones, with 91% found just once. The chain uses TRBV27 and TRBJ1-1; D not resolved. This sample comprised CD8+ T cells from peripheral blood mononuclear cells, obtained after pregnancy. The sequence was collected from a female donor with multiple sclerosis, enrolled in a pregnancy study. In DNA, the CDR3 is TGTGCCAGCAGTTTCGAACCTCCGGCAGGCTCGGACACTGAAGCTTTCTTT. Its protein is CASSFEPPAGSDTEAFF.